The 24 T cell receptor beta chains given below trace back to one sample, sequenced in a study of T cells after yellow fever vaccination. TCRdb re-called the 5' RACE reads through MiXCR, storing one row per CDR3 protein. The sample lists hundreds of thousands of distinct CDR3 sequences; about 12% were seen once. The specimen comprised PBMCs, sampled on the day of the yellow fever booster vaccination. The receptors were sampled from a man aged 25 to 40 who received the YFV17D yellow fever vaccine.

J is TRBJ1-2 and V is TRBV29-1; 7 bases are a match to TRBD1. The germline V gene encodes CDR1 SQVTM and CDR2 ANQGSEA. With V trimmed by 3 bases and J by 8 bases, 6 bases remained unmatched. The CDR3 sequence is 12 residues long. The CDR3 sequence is CSVDRDRAGYTF. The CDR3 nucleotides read TGCAGCGTTGATCGGGACAGAGCCGGCTACACCTTC.

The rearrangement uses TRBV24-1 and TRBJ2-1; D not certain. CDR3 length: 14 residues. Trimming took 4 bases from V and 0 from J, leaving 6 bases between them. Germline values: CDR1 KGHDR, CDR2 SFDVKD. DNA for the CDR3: TGTGCCACCAGTGACCGAAGCTCCTACAATGAGCAGTTCTTC. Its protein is CATSDRSSYNEQFF.

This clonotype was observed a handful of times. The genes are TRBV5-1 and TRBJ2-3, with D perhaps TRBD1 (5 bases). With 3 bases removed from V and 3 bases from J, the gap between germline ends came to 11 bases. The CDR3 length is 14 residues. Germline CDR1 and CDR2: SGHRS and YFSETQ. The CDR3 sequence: CASSSRDITDTQYF. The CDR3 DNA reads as TGCGCCAGCAGCTCCAGGGATATAACAGATACGCAGTATTTT.

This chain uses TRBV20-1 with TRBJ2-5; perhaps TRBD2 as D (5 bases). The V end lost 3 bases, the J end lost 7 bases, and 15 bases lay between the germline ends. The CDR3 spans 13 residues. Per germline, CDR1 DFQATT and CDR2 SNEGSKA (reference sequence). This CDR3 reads CSASKVDLGTQYF. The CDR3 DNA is TGCAGTGCTAGCAAGGTGGACTTGGGGACCCAGTACTTC.

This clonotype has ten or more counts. The CDR3: CASSYSTGRGEQFF. In DNA form, the CDR3 reads TGTGCCAGCAGTTACTCAACTGGGAGGGGTGAGCAGTTCTTC. V is TRBV6-5 and J is TRBJ2-1; TRBD2 agrees at 7 bases. The CDR3 runs 14 residues. V was clipped by 0 bases and J by 9 bases; unmatched bases: 5. CDR1 is MNHEY, CDR2 SVGAGI, per germline.

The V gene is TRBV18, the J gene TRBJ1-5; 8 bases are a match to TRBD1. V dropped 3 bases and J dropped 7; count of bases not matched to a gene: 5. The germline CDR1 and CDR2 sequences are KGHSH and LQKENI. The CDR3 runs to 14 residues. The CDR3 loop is CASSPDRDDQPQHF. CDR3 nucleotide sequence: TGTGCCAGCTCACCGGACAGGGATGACCAGCCCCAGCATTTT.

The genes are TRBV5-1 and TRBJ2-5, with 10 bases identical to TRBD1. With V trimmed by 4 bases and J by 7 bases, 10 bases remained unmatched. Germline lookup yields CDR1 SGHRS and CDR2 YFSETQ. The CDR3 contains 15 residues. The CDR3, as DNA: TGCGCCAGCAGCCTCGGACAGGGGGGATATGGGACCCAGTACTTC. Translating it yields CASSLGQGGYGTQYF.

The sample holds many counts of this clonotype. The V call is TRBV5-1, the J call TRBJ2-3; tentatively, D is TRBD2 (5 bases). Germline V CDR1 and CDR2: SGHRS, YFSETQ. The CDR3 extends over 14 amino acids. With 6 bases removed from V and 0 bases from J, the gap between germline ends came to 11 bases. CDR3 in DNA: TGCGCCAGCATGTCAGCGGTTAGCACAGATACGCAGTATTTT. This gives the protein CASMSAVSTDTQYF. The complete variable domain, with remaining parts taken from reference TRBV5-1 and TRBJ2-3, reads KAGVTQTPRYLIKTRGQQVTLSCSPISGHRSVSWYQQTPGQGLQFLFEYFSETQRNKGNFPGRFSGRQFSNSRSEMNVSTLELGDSALYLCASMSAVSTDTQYFGPGTRLTVL.

CDR3 in DNA: TGTGCCACCAGCAGAGCCATCGGGACTAGCGCTAACGAGCAGTACTTC. This gives the protein CATSRAIGTSANEQYF. The chain combines TRBV15 with TRBJ2-7, with 10 bases aligning to TRBD2. The CDR3 contains 16 residues. V lost 1 base, J lost 5 bases, and 8 bases stayed unmatched. Germline lookup yields CDR1 LNHNV and CDR2 YYDKDF (reference sequence). Full variable domain (outside the CDR3, taken from reference TRBV15 and TRBJ2-7): DAMVIQNPRYQVTQFGKPVTLSCSQTLNHNVMYWYQQKSSQAPKLLFHYYDKDFNNEADTPDNFQSRRPNTSFCFLDIRSPGLGDTAMYLCATSRAIGTSANEQYFGPGTRLTVT.

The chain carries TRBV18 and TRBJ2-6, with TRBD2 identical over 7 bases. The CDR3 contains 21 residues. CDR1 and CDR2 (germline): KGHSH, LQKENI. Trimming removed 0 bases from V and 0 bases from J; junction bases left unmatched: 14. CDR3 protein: CASSPPIGGGGLSSGANVLTF. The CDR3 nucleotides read TGTGCCAGCTCACCACCGATTGGGGGGGGAGGCCTCAGCTCTGGGGCCAACGTCCTGACTTTC.

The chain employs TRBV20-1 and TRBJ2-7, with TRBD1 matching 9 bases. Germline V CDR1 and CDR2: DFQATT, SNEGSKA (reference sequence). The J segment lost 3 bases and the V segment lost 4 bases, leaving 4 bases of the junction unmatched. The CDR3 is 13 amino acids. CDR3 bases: TGCAGTGCTACACGGGACAGGGTCTACGAGCAGTACTTC. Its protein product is CSATRDRVYEQYF.

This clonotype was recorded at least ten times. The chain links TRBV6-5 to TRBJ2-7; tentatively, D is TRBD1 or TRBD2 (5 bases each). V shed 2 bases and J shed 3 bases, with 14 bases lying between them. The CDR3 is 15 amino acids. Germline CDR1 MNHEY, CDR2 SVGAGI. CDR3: CASSYPPGTIYEQYF. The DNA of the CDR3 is TGTGCCAGCAGTTACCCACCAGGGACCATCTACGAGCAGTACTTC.

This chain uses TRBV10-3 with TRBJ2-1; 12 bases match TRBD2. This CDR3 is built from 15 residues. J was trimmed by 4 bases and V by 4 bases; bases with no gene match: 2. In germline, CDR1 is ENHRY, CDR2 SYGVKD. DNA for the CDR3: TGTGCCATCAGTGGAGGACTAGCGGGGTACAATGAGCAGTTCTTC. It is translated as CAISGGLAGYNEQFF.

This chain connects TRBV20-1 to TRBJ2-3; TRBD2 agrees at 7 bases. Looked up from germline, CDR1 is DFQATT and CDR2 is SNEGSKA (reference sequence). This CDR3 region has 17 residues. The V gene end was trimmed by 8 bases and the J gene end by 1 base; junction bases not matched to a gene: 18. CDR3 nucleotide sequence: TGCAGTACTTGGGGGGGAACCCATATATTTGGCACAGATACGCAGTATTTT. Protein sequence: CSTWGGTHIFGTDTQYF.

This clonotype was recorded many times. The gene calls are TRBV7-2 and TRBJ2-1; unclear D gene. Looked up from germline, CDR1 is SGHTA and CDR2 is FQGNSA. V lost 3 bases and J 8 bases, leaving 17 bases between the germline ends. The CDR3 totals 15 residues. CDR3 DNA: TGTGCCAGCAGCTTGACACAGTCCTCCGTCGATGAGCAGTTCTTC. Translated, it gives CASSLTQSSVDEQFF. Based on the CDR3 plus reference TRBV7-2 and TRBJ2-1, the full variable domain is GAGVSQSPSNKVTEKGKDVELRCDPISGHTALYWYRQSLGQGLEFLIYFQGNSAPDKSGLPSDRFSAERTGGSVSTLTIQRTQQEDSAVYLCASSLTQSSVDEQFFGPGTRLTVL.

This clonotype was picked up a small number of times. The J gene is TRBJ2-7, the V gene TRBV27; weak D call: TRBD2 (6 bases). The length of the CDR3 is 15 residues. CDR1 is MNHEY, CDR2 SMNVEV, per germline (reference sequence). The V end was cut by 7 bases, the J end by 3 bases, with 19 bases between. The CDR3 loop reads CASILDGTQSYEQYF. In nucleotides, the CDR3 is TGTGCCAGCATTCTCGACGGGACTCAAAGCTACGAGCAGTACTTC.

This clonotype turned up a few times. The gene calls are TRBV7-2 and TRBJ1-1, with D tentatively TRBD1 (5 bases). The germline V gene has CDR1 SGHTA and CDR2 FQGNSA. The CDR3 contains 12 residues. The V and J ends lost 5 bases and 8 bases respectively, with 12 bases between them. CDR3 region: CASSIQTVEAFF. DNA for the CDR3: TGTGCCAGCAGCATCCAGACAGTAGAAGCTTTCTTT.

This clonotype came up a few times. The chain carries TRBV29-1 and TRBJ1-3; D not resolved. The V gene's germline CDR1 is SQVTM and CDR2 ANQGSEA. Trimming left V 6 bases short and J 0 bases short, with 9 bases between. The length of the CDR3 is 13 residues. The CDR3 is CSVLPNSGNTIYF. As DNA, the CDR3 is TGCAGCGTCTTACCGAACTCTGGAAACACCATATATTTT.

Here the CDR3 reads CSASGRGGRYNEQFF. The CDR3 DNA sequence: TGCAGTGCTAGCGGGAGGGGGGGAAGGTACAATGAGCAGTTCTTC. The chain carries TRBV20-1 and TRBJ2-1; 8 positions match TRBD2. The germline V gene encodes CDR1 DFQATT and CDR2 SNEGSKA (reference sequence). The CDR3 extends over 15 amino acids. V lost 3 bases and J lost 4; bases outside the gene matches: 8.

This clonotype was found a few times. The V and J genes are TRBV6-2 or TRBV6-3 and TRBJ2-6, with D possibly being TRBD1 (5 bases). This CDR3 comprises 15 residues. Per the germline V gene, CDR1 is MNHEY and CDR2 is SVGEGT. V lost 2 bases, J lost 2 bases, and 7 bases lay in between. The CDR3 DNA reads TGTGCCAGCAGTTACGCCAGGGCTGGGGCCAACGTCCTGACTTTC. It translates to CASSYARAGANVLTF.

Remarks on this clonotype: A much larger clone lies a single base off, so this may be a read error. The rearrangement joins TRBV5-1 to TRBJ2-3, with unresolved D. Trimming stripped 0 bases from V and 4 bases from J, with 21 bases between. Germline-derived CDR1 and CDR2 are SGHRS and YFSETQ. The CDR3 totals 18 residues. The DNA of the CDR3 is TGCGCCAGCAGCTTGGGGTTATCTGACAAAAACCGCGCAGATACGCAGTATTTT. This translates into CASSLGLSDKNRADTQYF.

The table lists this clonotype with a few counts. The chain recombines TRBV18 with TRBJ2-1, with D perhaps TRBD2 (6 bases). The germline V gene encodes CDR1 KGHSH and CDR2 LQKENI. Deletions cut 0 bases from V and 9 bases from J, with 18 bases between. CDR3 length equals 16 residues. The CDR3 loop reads CASSPPASGLLGEQFF. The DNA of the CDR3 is TGTGCCAGCTCACCACCGGCAAGCGGGCTACTCGGTGAGCAGTTCTTC.

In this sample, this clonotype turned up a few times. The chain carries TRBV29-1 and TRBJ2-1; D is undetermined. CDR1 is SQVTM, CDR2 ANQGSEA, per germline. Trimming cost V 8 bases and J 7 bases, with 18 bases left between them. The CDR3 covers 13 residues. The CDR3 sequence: CSFQSDPYNEQFF. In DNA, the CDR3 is TGCAGCTTCCAATCGGACCCATATAATGAGCAGTTCTTC.

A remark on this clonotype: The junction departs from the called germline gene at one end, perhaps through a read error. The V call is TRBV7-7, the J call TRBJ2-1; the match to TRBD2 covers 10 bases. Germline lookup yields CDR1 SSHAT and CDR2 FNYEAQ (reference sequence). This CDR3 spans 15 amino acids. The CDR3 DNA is TGTGCTAGCAGCAGGGGACTAGCGCCCAACAATGAGCAGTTCTTC. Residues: CASSRGLAPNNEQFF. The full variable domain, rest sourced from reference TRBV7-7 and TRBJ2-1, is GAGVSQSPRYKVTKRGQDVTLRCDPISSHATLYWYQQALGQGPEFLTYFNYEAQPDKSGLPSDRFSAERPEGSISTLTIQRTEQRDSAMYRCASSRGLAPNNEQFFGPGTRLTVL.